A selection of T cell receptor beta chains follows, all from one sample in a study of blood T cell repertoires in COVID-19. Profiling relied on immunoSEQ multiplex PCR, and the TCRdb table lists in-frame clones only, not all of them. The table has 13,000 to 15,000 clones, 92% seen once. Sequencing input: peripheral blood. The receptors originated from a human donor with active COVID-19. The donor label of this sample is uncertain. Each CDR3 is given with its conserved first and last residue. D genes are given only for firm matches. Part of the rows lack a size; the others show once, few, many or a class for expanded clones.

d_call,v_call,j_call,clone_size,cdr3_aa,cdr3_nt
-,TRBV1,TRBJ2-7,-,CTSSQVDLAGGSKYEQYF,TGCACCAGCAGCCAAGTTGATCTAGCGGGAGGGTCGAAGTACGAGCAGTACTTC
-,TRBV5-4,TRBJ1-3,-,CASSLGGTDTIYF,TGTGCCAGCAGCTTGGGCGGGACGGACACCATATATTTT
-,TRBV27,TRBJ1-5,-,CASSLSPTGWDQPQHF,TGTGCCAGCAGTTTGAGCCCCACAGGGTGGGATCAGCCCCAGCATTTT
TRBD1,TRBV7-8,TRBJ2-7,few,CASTPGTASYEQYF,TGTGCCAGCACTCCCGGGACAGCATCCTACGAGCAGTACTTC
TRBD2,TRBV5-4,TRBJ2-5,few,CASSQAGAETQYF,TGTGCCAGCAGCCAAGCGGGAGCGGAGACCCAGTACTTC
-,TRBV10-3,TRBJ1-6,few,CAISDLNSPLHF,TGTGCCATCAGTGACCTAAATTCACCCCTCCACTTT
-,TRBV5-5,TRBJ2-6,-,CASSLIRQASGANVLTF,TGTGCCAGCAGCTTGATAAGACAGGCTTCTGGGGCCAACGTCCTGACTTTC
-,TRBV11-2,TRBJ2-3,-,CASSPAGRDRATDTQYF,TGTGCCAGCAGCCCCGCCGGGAGGGACAGGGCAACAGATACGCAGTATTTT
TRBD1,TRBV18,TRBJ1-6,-,CASSPGTENSPLHF,TGTGCCAGCTCACCCGGGACAGAGAATTCACCCCTCCACTTT
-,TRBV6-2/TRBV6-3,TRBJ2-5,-,CASSYGRDYPWETQYF,TGTGCCAGCAGTTATGGCCGGGATTACCCTTGGGAGACCCAGTACTTC
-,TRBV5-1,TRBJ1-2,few,CASSLGYRVEGYTF,TGCGCCAGCAGCTTGGGGTACAGGGTCGAGGGCTACACCTTC
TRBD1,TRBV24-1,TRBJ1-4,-,CATSDRGQGEKLFF,TGTGCCACCAGTGACAGGGGGCAGGGGGAAAAACTGTTTTTT
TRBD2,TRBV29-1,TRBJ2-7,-,CSAGGDSGRSYEQYF,TGCAGCGCCGGAGGTGATAGCGGGAGGTCTTACGAGCAGTACTTC
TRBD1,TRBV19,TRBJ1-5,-,CASSRQGVNQPQHF,TGTGCCAGTAGCCGACAGGGGGTGAATCAGCCCCAGCATTTT
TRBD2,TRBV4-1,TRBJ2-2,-,CASSQGGLAGVGTGELFF,TGCGCCAGCAGCCAAGGGGGACTAGCGGGAGTAGGTACCGGGGAGCTGTTTTTT
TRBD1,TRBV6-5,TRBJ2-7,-,CASSYSDRGAYEQYF,TGTGCCAGCAGTTACTCGGACAGGGGGGCCTACGAGCAGTACTTC
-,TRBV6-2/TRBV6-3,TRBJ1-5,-,CASSYSRYNQPQHF,TGTGCCAGCAGTTACTCGCGGTACAATCAGCCCCAGCATTTT
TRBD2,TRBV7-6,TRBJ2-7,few,CASSLLGTSGYEQYF,TGTGCCAGCAGCTTATTAGGGACTAGCGGGTACGAGCAGTACTTC
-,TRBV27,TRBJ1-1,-,CASSLSRTLLNTEAFF,TGTGCCAGCAGTTTATCGCGGACACTTTTGAACACTGAAGCTTTCTTT
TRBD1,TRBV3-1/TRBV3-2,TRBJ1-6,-,CASSPLGTEVYSPLHF,TGTGCCAGCAGCCCTCTTGGGACAGAAGTATATTCACCCCTCCACTTT
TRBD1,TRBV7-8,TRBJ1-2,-,CASLPPGTGARGYTF,TGTGCCAGCTTACCCCCAGGGACAGGGGCCCGGGGCTACACCTTC
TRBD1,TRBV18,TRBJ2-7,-,CASSPVPGQRSYEQYF,TGTGCCAGCTCACCCGTCCCGGGACAGCGATCCTACGAGCAGTACTTC
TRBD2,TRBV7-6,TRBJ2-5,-,CASSLVSLTSVGETQYF,TGTGCCAGCAGCTTAGTATCCCTGACTAGCGTCGGAGAGACCCAGTACTTC
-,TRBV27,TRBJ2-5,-,CASSLERGETQYF,TGTGCCAGCAGTTTGGAAAGGGGAGAGACCCAGTACTTC
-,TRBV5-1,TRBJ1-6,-,CASSLSGPANSPLHF,TGCGCCAGCAGCTTGTCAGGCCCGGCAAATTCACCCCTCCACTTT
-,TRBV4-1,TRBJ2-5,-,CASSQAGGRLAKETQYF,TGCGCCAGCAGCCAAGCGGGCGGGCGTCTCGCCAAAGAGACCCAGTACTTC
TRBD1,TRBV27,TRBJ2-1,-,CASSSGQGAYNEQFF,TGTGCCAGCAGTTCCGGACAGGGGGCCTACAATGAGCAGTTCTTC
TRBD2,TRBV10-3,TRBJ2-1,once,CAISLAGGPGGEQFF,TGTGCCATCAGTTTAGCGGGAGGGCCGGGTGGTGAGCAGTTCTTC
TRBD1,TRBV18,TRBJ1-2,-,CASSQGAFDGYTF,TGTGCCAGCTCACAGGGGGCCTTCGATGGCTACACCTTC
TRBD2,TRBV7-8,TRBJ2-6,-,CASSLAGGPGANVLTF,TGTGCCAGCAGCTTAGCGGGAGGGCCTGGGGCCAACGTCCTGACTTTC
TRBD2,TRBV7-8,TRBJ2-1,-,CASSGQGVGLAGGTHEQFF,TGTGCCAGCAGCGGACAGGGTGTGGGACTAGCGGGAGGAACCCATGAGCAGTTCTTC
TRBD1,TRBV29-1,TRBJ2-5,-,CSVYRDRVQETQYF,TGCAGCGTTTACCGGGACAGAGTCCAAGAGACCCAGTACTTC
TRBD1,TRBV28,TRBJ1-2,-,CASRPGGSGYGYTF,TGTGCCAGCAGGCCAGGGGGCTCTGGCTATGGCTACACCTTC
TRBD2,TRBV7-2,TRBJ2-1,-,CASSLDPHLAGVNEQFF,TGTGCCAGCAGCTTAGATCCCCACCTAGCGGGGGTAAATGAGCAGTTCTTC
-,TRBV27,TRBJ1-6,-,CASSSAQMRAYNSPLHF,TGTGCCAGCAGTTCTGCGCAGATGAGGGCCTATAATTCACCCCTCCACTTT
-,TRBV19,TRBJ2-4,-,CASSPLAKNIQYF,TGTGCCAGTAGTCCGTTAGCCAAAAACATTCAGTACTTC
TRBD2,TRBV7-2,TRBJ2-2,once,CASSGGLAGNTGELFF,TGTGCCAGCAGCGGGGGACTAGCGGGGAACACCGGGGAGCTGTTTTTT